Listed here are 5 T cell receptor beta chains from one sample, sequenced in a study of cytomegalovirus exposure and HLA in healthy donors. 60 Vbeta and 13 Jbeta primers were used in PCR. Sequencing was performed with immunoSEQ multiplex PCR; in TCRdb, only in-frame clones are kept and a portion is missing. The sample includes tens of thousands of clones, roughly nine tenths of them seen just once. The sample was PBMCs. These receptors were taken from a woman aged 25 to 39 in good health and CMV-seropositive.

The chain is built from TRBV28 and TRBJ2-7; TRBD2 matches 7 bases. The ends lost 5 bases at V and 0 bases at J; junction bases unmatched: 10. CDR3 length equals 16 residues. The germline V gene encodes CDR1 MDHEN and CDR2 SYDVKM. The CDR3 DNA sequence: TGTGCCAGCAGTGAAACTAGCGCCAAAAGCTCCTACGAGCAGTACTTC. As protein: CASSETSAKSSYEQYF.

The DNA of the CDR3 is TGCGCCAGCAGCTTGACTATGGGACAGACTTCGGCTTTCTTT. Amino acids: CASSLTMGQTSAFF. The chain joins TRBV5-1 to TRBJ1-1, with 7 bases that match TRBD1. V was pared by 1 base and J by 11 bases, with 11 bases of the junction left unmatched. CDR1 and CDR2 from the germline V gene are SGHRS and YFSETQ. CDR3 length: 14 amino acids.

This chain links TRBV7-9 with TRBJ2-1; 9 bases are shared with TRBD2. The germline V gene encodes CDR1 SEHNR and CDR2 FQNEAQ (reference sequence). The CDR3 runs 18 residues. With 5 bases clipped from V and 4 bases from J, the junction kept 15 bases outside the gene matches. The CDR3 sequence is CASSPGGSGRGGYNEQFF. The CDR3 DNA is TGTGCCAGCAGCCCCGGGGGTAGCGGGAGAGGGGGGTACAATGAGCAGTTCTTC.

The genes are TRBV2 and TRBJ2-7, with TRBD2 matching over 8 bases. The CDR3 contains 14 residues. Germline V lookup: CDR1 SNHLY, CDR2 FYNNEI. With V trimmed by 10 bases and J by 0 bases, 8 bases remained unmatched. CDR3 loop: CAILKRESSYEQYF. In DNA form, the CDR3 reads TGTGCCATCCTAAAGCGGGAGAGCTCCTACGAGCAGTACTTC.

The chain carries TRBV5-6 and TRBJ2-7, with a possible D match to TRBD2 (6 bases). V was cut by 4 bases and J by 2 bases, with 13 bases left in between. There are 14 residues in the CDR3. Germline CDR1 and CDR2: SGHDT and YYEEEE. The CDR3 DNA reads TGTGCCAGCAGCCCCCATAGCGGTCCCTACGAGCAGTACTTC. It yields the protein CASSPHSGPYEQYF.